This passage covers 29 T cell receptor beta chains from one sample sequenced in a study of low-dose radiotherapy and immunotherapy resistance in tumors. TCRs underwent roughly 19 PCR cycles of amplification with a constant-region primer and V-primer adapter. TCRdb itself ran the reads through MiXCR, one entry per CDR3 protein. In the table there are about 46,000 distinct CDR3 sequences, approximately 12% of which are singletons. Time point noted: before trial treatment. The sequencing here drew on PBMCs, taken before treatment. Receptors originate from a female donor with ovarian cancer.

Note on this clonotype: One end of the junction fails to match germline, which may point to a read error. The chain joins TRBV10-3 to TRBJ1-1; D unresolved. Germline V CDR1 and CDR2: ENHRY, SYGVKD. The CDR3 is made up of 14 amino acids. CDR3: CASSEELVNTEAFF. The CDR3, as DNA: TGTGCCAGCAGTGAAGAATTGGTGAACACTGAAGCTTTCTTT.

In this sample, this clonotype turned up many times. This chain joins TRBV30 and TRBJ1-1; D ambiguous. Looked up from germline, CDR1 is GTSNPN and CDR2 is SVGIG (reference sequence). V was shortened by 4 bases and J by 0 bases, with 6 bases between the two germline ends. There are 12 residues in the CDR3. The CDR3 nucleotides are TGTGCCTGGAAAACGATGAACACTGAAGCTTTCTTT. It specifies CAWKTMNTEAFF.

This clonotype was seen many times. J is TRBJ2-1 and V is TRBV19; TRBD1 is a possible D gene (8 bases). This CDR3 has 16 amino acids. Trimming shortened V by 7 bases and J by 1 base, and 17 bases separated the two germline ends. CDR1 LNHDA and CDR2 SQIVND come from the germline V gene (reference sequence). CDR3: CASTLQGGGSYNEQFF. The CDR3 region has the DNA TGTGCCAGTACCCTACAGGGGGGGGGGTCCTACAATGAGCAGTTCTTC. The variable domain in full, completed from reference TRBV19 and TRBJ2-1, reads DGGITQSPKYLFRKEGQNVTLSCEQNLNHDAMYWYRQDPGQGLRLIYYSQIVNDFQKGDIAEGYSVSREKKESFPLTVTSAQKNPTAFYLCASTLQGGGSYNEQFFGPGTRLTVL.

This clonotype was detected only once. A much larger clone lies a single base off, so this may be a read error. The chain carries TRBV18 and TRBJ1-3; D call uncertain. CDR1 is KGHSH, CDR2 LQKENI, per germline. This CDR3 is 16 amino acids long. The CDR3 DNA reads as TGTGCCAGCTCACCACCGCGTAGAGTCTCTGAAAACACCATATATTTT. This gives the protein CASSPPRRVSENTIYF.

The J gene is TRBJ2-7, the V gene TRBV5-4, with D tentatively TRBD2 (5 bases). V lost 3 bases and J 3 bases, leaving 22 bases between the germline ends. This CDR3 has 17 residues. The V gene's germline CDR1 is SGHNT and CDR2 YYREEE (reference sequence). The CDR3 DNA reads as TGTGCCAGCAGCTACAGCATACTAGAGCGGATCGGCTACGAGCAGTACTTC. It yields the protein CASSYSILERIGYEQYF.

This clonotype was counted many times. The chain uses TRBV6-6 and TRBJ2-3; 7 bases are a match to TRBD1. V dropped 4 bases and J dropped 2; count of bases not matched to a gene: 3. Looked up from germline, CDR1 is MNHNY and CDR2 is SVGAGI (reference sequence). This CDR3 is built from 14 residues. The CDR3 coding sequence is TGTGCCAGCAGTTTACAGGGGTCCACAGATACGCAGTATTTT. Translation: CASSLQGSTDTQYF.

The chain combines TRBV2 with TRBJ2-5, with 9 positions matching TRBD1. Per germline, CDR1 SNHLY and CDR2 FYNNEI. CDR3 length: 15 residues. Losses at the gene ends were 2 bases for V and 4 bases for J; bases not matched to a gene: 5. CDR3 nucleotides: TGTGCCAGCAGTGAAACGAACAGGGGGCCAGAGACCCAGTACTTC. It encodes CASSETNRGPETQYF.

There are many counts of this clonotype. The chain couples TRBV28 to TRBJ2-1; D call uncertain. Looked up from germline, CDR1 is MDHEN and CDR2 is SYDVKM. V was cut by 3 bases and J by 2 bases, with 11 bases left in between. CDR3 length: 15 amino acids. In nucleotides, the CDR3 is TGTGCCAGCAGTTTCGTTAGACAACCCTACAATGAGCAGTTCTTC. Amino acids: CASSFVRQPYNEQFF.

This clonotype was counted many times. CDR3 loop: CASSLGRGNYEQYF. The DNA of the CDR3 is TGTGCCAGCAGCCTCGGAAGGGGCAACTACGAGCAGTACTTC. The chain couples TRBV11-2 to TRBJ2-7, with TRBD1 as a possible D gene (5 bases). In germline, CDR1 is SGHAT, CDR2 FQNNGV. This CDR3 is built from 14 residues. V was shortened by 5 bases and J by 3 bases, with 14 bases between the two germline ends.

This clonotype was counted at least ten times. The rearrangement links TRBV30 to TRBJ1-1; D is unresolved. Trimming took 0 bases from V and 4 from J, leaving 12 bases between them. This CDR3 has 14 residues. The germline V gene has CDR1 GTSNPN and CDR2 SVGIG (reference sequence). The CDR3 loop is CAWSVYPTTTEAFF. The DNA of the CDR3 is TGTGCCTGGAGTGTATATCCGACAACCACTGAAGCTTTCTTT.

This clonotype has a count of ten or more. The chain uses TRBV28 and TRBJ2-1; a weak D match, TRBD1 (5 bases). Trimming took 1 base from V and 3 from J, leaving 13 bases between them. Germline-derived CDR1 and CDR2 are MDHEN and SYDVKM. The CDR3 runs to 16 residues. The CDR3: CASSLLKTVRYNEQFF. In nucleotides, the CDR3 is TGTGCCAGCAGTTTATTGAAGACAGTTCGCTACAATGAGCAGTTCTTC.

This clonotype was recorded at least ten times. The V call is TRBV10-2, the J call TRBJ2-7; 8 nucleotides match TRBD2. Germline V gives CDR1 WSHSY, CDR2 SAAADI. V trimming: 10 bases; J trimming: 2 bases; junction bases outside the gene matches: 10. This CDR3 contains 14 residues. For the CDR3, the DNA is TGCGCCACCGACGGGGGGGAAGGTCCCTACGAGCAGTACTTC. Its translation: CATDGGEGPYEQYF.

This clonotype is a singleton in its sample. The V call is TRBV12-3 or TRBV12-4, the J call TRBJ1-5, with 9 bases aligning to TRBD1. This CDR3 spans 14 amino acids. V shed 0 bases and J 6 bases; nucleotides not matched to a gene: 0. CDR3 in DNA: TGTGCCAGCAGTTTAGCGACAGGGGGTCAGCCCCAGCATTTT. Its protein product is CASSLATGGQPQHF.

This clonotype was seen only a few times. The CDR3 region has the DNA TGTGCCAGCAGGCCGACGTTCTCTTCTAGCGGGAGGGCCTACAATGAGCAGTTCTTC. Protein product: CASRPTFSSSGRAYNEQFF. V is TRBV6-6 and J is TRBJ2-1, with 12 bases matching TRBD2. This CDR3 is 19 amino acids long. Trimming cost V 6 bases and J 2 bases; bases outside gene matches: 14. Germline CDR1 is MNHNY and CDR2 is SVGAGI (reference sequence).

This clonotype came up many times. This rearrangement joins TRBV7-2 to TRBJ2-1; 8 bases line up with TRBD2. The CDR3 sequence is 17 residues long. The junction had 8 bases not matched to a gene; V was cut back by 0 bases and J by 4 bases. Germline CDR1 SGHTA, CDR2 FQGNSA. In DNA form, the CDR3 reads TGTGCCAGCAGCTTAGCGAGGGCTAGCGGGCGATACAATGAGCAGTTCTTC. It codes for CASSLARASGRYNEQFF.

The sample holds many counts of this clonotype. The chain carries TRBV5-1 and TRBJ1-5; D might be TRBD1 (6 bases). This CDR3 comprises 14 residues. Trimming cost V 2 bases and J 5 bases, with 11 bases left between them. Germline CDR1 and CDR2: SGHRS and YFSETQ. CDR3 in amino acids: CASSLTGIHQPQHF. As DNA, the CDR3 is TGCGCCAGCAGCTTAACAGGGATCCATCAGCCCCAGCATTTT.

The chain joins TRBV12-1 to TRBJ2-5; the table's TRBD1 call for D was not verified on the DNA. TRBV12-1 is reported as a pseudogene. The CDR3 is 14 residues long. The CDR3 nucleotides read TGTGCCAGCAGCTTGCAGGGGATCCAAGAGACCCAGTACTTC. It specifies CASSLQGIQETQYF.

Ten or more counts support this clonotype. The chain recombines TRBV12-3 or TRBV12-4 with TRBJ2-3; 7 bases fit TRBD2. CDR3 size: 16 residues. The ends lost 1 base at V and 2 bases at J; junction bases unmatched: 6. This chain's CDR3 is CASSLGASGYTDTQYF. The CDR3 DNA sequence: TGTGCCAGCAGTTTAGGGGCTAGCGGTTACACAGATACGCAGTATTTT.

This clonotype occurred many times. This chain uses TRBV3-1 with TRBJ1-5; 8 bases agree with TRBD1. Germline CDR1 LGHDT, CDR2 YNNKEL (reference sequence). V gave up 4 bases and J gave up 7 bases; unmatched junction bases: 9. The CDR3 extends over 15 amino acids. The CDR3 region is CASSPTGAAGQPQHF. CDR3 coding DNA: TGTGCCAGCAGCCCGACAGGGGCGGCAGGCCAGCCCCAGCATTTT.

There are many counts of this clonotype. The genes are TRBV20-1 and TRBJ2-7; TRBD2 agrees at 9 bases. Trimming removed 1 base from V and 1 base from J; junction bases left unmatched: 5. CDR3 length: 15 amino acids. Per germline, CDR1 DFQATT and CDR2 SNEGSKA (reference sequence). The CDR3 loop is CSARVPLAGSYEQYF. CDR3 coding DNA: TGCAGTGCTAGAGTGCCCCTAGCGGGGTCCTACGAGCAGTACTTC.

This clonotype was picked up a small number of times. The V call is TRBV7-3, the J call TRBJ2-1; D ambiguous. There are 15 residues in the CDR3. Germline-derived CDR1 and CDR2 are SGHTA and FQGTGA. The ends were cut back, 5 bases at V and 3 bases at J, with 14 bases in the middle. The chain's CDR3 is CASSPGAEFYNEQFF. In DNA form, the CDR3 reads TGTGCCAGCAGCCCAGGTGCGGAGTTCTACAATGAGCAGTTCTTC.

V is TRBV7-2 and J is TRBJ1-2; 11 nucleotides align to TRBD1. Unmatched junction bases numbered 3, after V lost 2 bases and J lost 4 bases. The CDR3 covers 15 residues. Germline-derived CDR1 and CDR2 are SGHTA and FQGNSA. The CDR3 spells CASSLMGQGGYGYTF. The CDR3 coding sequence is TGTGCCAGCAGCTTAATGGGACAGGGGGGCTATGGCTACACCTTC.

This clonotype was found many times. The chain combines TRBV2 with TRBJ2-3, with D tentatively TRBD1 or TRBD2 (5 bases each). The ends were cut back, 6 bases at V and 7 bases at J, with 26 bases in the middle. The CDR3 covers 17 residues. Germline CDR1 SNHLY, CDR2 FYNNEI. As DNA, the CDR3 is TGTGCCAGCAGGTGGACTGGTGAAGGGGTCCCCAGCCATACGCAGTATTTT. Translated, it gives CASRWTGEGVPSHTQYF.

This clonotype was counted ten times or more. CDR3 sequence (DNA): TGTGCCAGCAGCGTGGGGACCTACAATGAGCAGTTCTTC. The encoded protein is CASSVGTYNEQFF. The chain carries TRBV11-1 and TRBJ2-1; no definite D call. Trimming took off 5 bases at V and 2 bases at J, with 7 bases between the two ends. The germline V gene has CDR1 SGHAT and CDR2 FQDESV (reference sequence). CDR3 size: 13 residues. Full variable domain (outside the CDR3, taken from reference TRBV11-1 and TRBJ2-1): EAEVAQSPRYKITEKSQAVAFWCDPISGHATLYWYRQILGQGPELLVQFQDESVVDDSQLPKDRFSAERLKGVDSTLKIQPAELGDSAMYLCASSVGTYNEQFFGPGTRLTVL.

This clonotype was recorded at least ten times. The chain carries TRBV6-6 and TRBJ2-2; D is unclear. Germline lookup yields CDR1 MNHNY and CDR2 SVGAGI (reference sequence). V was trimmed by 7 bases and J by 6 bases, leaving 9 bases between them. CDR3 size: 12 residues. The CDR3: CASTQSAGELFF. In DNA, the CDR3 is TGTGCCAGCACCCAAAGTGCCGGGGAGCTGTTTTTT.

The chain uses TRBV4-1 and TRBJ2-3; D is uncertain. The germline gives CDR1 MGHRA, CDR2 YSYEKL. CDR3 length: 14 residues. The V and J ends lost 0 bases and 4 bases respectively, with 8 bases between them. The CDR3 region has the DNA TGCGCCAGCAGCCAAGATGGGGTAGCAGATACGCAGTATTTT. This gives the protein CASSQDGVADTQYF.

This clonotype was seen many times. This chain links TRBV12-3 or TRBV12-4 with TRBJ1-5; D is unresolved. V was cut by 4 bases and J by 1 base, with 14 bases left in between. This CDR3 has 16 amino acids. The CDR3 DNA sequence: TGTGCCAGCAGTTCAGAGGGCAGTCCGAGCAATCAGCCCCAGCATTTT. It encodes CASSSEGSPSNQPQHF.

This clonotype was counted many times. This sequence joins TRBV6-6 and TRBJ2-7; D might be TRBD1 (6 bases). The CDR3 has 15 residues. CDR1 is MNHNY and CDR2 is SVGAGI in the germline V gene (reference sequence). V dropped 0 bases and J dropped 2 bases, with 11 bases sitting between them. Here the CDR3 reads CASSYSTGGPYEQYF. DNA of the CDR3: TGTGCCAGCAGTTACTCGACTGGGGGCCCCTACGAGCAGTACTTC.

This clonotype came up many times. The chain joins TRBV18 to TRBJ2-2; D is unresolved. This CDR3 contains 12 residues. Germline V CDR1 and CDR2: KGHSH, LQKENI. The V and J ends lost 4 bases and 3 bases respectively, with 3 bases between them. CDR3 sequence (DNA): TGTGCCAGCTCACGGTACACCGGGGAGCTGTTTTTT. Translating gives CASSRYTGELFF.